These 12 T cell receptor beta chains were sequenced from one sample in a study of cytotoxic CD8 clonotypes in ibrutinib-treated CLL. Profiling relied on immunoSEQ multiplex PCR, and the TCRdb table lists in-frame clones only, not all of them. Among roughly 28,000 clones, roughly 85% were seen once, and the ten largest hold about 7.8%. The input for sequencing was PBMCs, taken after 24 months of ibrutinib treatment. These receptors were taken from a human donor with chronic lymphocytic leukemia.

The chain uses TRBV7-6 and TRBJ2-3, with TRBD1 matching 8 bases. J was trimmed by 1 base and V by 5 bases; bases with no gene match: 2. CDR3 size: 14 residues. Germline loops: CDR1 SGHVS, CDR2 FNYEAQ. DNA for the CDR3: TGTGCCAGCAGCCAGACAGGGGGCACAGATACGCAGTATTTT. Its translation is CASSQTGGTDTQYF. Drawing the rest from reference TRBV7-6 and TRBJ2-3, the complete variable domain is GAGVSQSPRYKVTKRGQDVALRCDPISGHVSLYWYRQALGQGPEFLTYFNYEAQQDKSGLPNDRFSAERPEGSISTLTIQRTEQRDSAMYRCASSQTGGTDTQYFGPGTRLTVL.

V gene TRBV6-1 combines with J gene TRBJ2-7; 8 bases are shared with TRBD2. The V and J ends lost 2 bases and 3 bases, in that order; junction bases with no gene match: 9. Germline values: CDR1 MNHNS, CDR2 SASEGT. CDR3 length: 16 amino acids. CDR3 loop: CASSEPPWRGDYEQYF. Here the CDR3 DNA reads TGTGCCAGCAGTGAACCCCCCTGGCGGGGGGACTACGAGCAGTACTTC.

This clone occurred a few times. V usage is TRBV28 and J usage is TRBJ2-3, with D unclear. The CDR3 contains 14 residues. Germline V gene data show CDR1 as MDHEN and CDR2 as SYDVKM. Trimming took off 7 bases at V and 1 base at J, with 12 bases between the two ends. The DNA of the CDR3 is TGTGCCAGCAACCGCCCCTGGGGCACAGATACGCAGTATTTT. It specifies CASNRPWGTDTQYF. The full variable domain, in which reference TRBV28 and TRBJ2-3 provide the parts outside the CDR3, is DVKVTQSSRYLVKRTGEKVFLECVQDMDHENMFWYRQDPGLGLRLIYFSYDVKMKEKGDIPEGYSVSREKKERFSLILESASTNQTSMYLCASNRPWGTDTQYFGPGTRLTVL.

The chain's CDR3 is CASSQGVTRQETQYF. CDR3 nucleotide sequence: TGTGCCAGCAGCCAAGGGGTGACTAGGCAAGAGACCCAGTACTTC. The V call is TRBV14, the J call TRBJ2-5, with a possible D match to TRBD2 (6 bases). The CDR3 is made up of 15 amino acids. V lost 1 base and J lost 2, with 11 bases in between. The germline gives CDR1 SGHDN, CDR2 FVKESK.

The chain combines TRBV27 with TRBJ2-7, with 9 bases lining up with TRBD1. CDR1 MNHEY and CDR2 SMNVEV come from the germline V gene (reference sequence). J gave up 1 base and V 3 bases, and 4 bases lay outside the gene matches. The CDR3 covers 15 residues. CDR3 amino acids: CASSFTGGASYEQYF. CDR3 in DNA: TGTGCCAGCAGTTTTACAGGGGGCGCGTCCTACGAGCAGTACTTC.

The chain recombines TRBV6-6 with TRBJ2-7, with D hard to call. Trimming shortened V by 2 bases and J by 2 bases, and 13 bases separated the two germline ends. Germline V gene lookup returns CDR1 MNHNY and CDR2 SVGAGI (reference sequence). The CDR3 totals 15 residues. CDR3: CASSYQAGTPYEQYF. Written as DNA, the CDR3 is TGTGCCAGCAGTTACCAGGCAGGCACCCCCTACGAGCAGTACTTC.

The CDR3 DNA reads as TGTGCCAGCAGCTACTCGTCCGGGACAGGGAATCAGCCCCAGCATTTT. Protein sequence: CASSYSSGTGNQPQHF. The V gene is TRBV4-2, the J gene TRBJ1-5; TRBD1 matches at 9 bases. Per germline, CDR1 LGHNA and CDR2 YNFKEQ. V was pared by 5 bases and J by 4 bases, with 9 bases of the junction left unmatched. The CDR3 consists of 16 residues.

The chain links TRBV29-1 to TRBJ2-3; TRBD1 might be the D (6 bases). Germline lookup yields CDR1 SQVTM and CDR2 ANQGSEA. This CDR3 comprises 14 residues. V lost 2 bases and J lost 0, with 9 bases in between. The chain's CDR3 is CSVERGTSTDTQYF. The DNA of the CDR3 is TGCAGCGTTGAAAGGGGGACCAGCACAGATACGCAGTATTTT.

The J gene is TRBJ2-7, the V gene TRBV10-3; tentatively, D is TRBD1 or TRBD2 (6 bases each). Trimming cost V 11 bases and J 3 bases, with 17 bases left between them. The CDR3 contains 13 residues. Germline lookup yields CDR1 ENHRY and CDR2 SYGVKD. The CDR3 DNA reads as TGTGCCGCGGCAGGGGAGGCGGTCTACGAGCAGTACTTC. Translating it yields CAAAGEAVYEQYF.

The chain carries TRBV27 and TRBJ2-2; 16 positions match TRBD2. Per germline, CDR1 MNHEY and CDR2 SMNVEV (reference sequence). This CDR3 contains 20 residues. V lost 8 bases and J lost 6; bases outside the gene matches: 18. The CDR3 nucleotides are TGTGCCAGCTATCATCTCCCCGGGACTAGCGGGGGGGCGGTTGCCGGGGAGCTGTTTTTT. This sequence encodes CASYHLPGTSGGAVAGELFF.

V is TRBV6-1 and J is TRBJ2-7; TRBD1 matches at 11 bases. The CDR3 spans 15 residues. Unmatched junction bases numbered 9, after V lost 6 bases and J lost 5 bases. Germline V gene lookup returns CDR1 MNHNS and CDR2 SASEGT. The CDR3 is CASSLKRTGGDEQYF. In DNA, the CDR3 is TGTGCCAGCAGCCTGAAGCGGACAGGGGGCGACGAGCAGTACTTC.

This clone was picked up one time. The chain links TRBV9 to TRBJ2-5; TRBD2 agrees at 7 bases. V was pared by 2 bases and J by 5 bases, with 6 bases of the junction left unmatched. This CDR3 spans 14 amino acids. CDR1 SGDLS and CDR2 YYNGEE come from the germline V gene. For the CDR3, the DNA is TGTGCCAGCAGCGTTGGACTAGGCCCCGAGACCCAGTACTTC. This encodes CASSVGLGPETQYF.